The clone carrying this T cell receptor (beta chain) was observed a few times. Antigen unknown. These data belong to a study of post-analysis software for immune sequencing data. TCR beta libraries were prepared from cDNA with unique molecular identifiers. With about 0.95 to 11 million T cells as the source, a few hundred thousand cDNA molecules resulted. TCRdb recomputed calls from the PCR reads with MiXCR, one row per CDR3 protein. This sample yields approximately 690,000 distinct CDR3 sequences, of which over 45% are seen a single time; 11% belongs to the top ten. Study results and limitations: Normalized Chao1 diversity was significantly reduced in patients versus controls. Roughly 5 TRBV segments, TRBV5-6, TRBV5-1 and TRBV20-1 among them, were found more frequent in patients than controls.

This CDR3 is 16 amino acids long. Unmatched junction bases numbered 12, after V lost 6 bases and J lost 5 bases. CDR1 and CDR2 from the germline V gene are DFQATT and SNEGSKA (reference sequence). This chain links TRBV20-1 with TRBJ2-3; TRBD2 matches 12 bases. This receptor was taken from a girl aged 2 to 10 with multiple sclerosis. Sequenced: blood. CDR3 region: CSATSRLAGDGDTQYF. In DNA form, the CDR3 reads TGCAGTGCAACCTCCCGACTAGCGGGGGATGGAGATACGCAGTATTTT.